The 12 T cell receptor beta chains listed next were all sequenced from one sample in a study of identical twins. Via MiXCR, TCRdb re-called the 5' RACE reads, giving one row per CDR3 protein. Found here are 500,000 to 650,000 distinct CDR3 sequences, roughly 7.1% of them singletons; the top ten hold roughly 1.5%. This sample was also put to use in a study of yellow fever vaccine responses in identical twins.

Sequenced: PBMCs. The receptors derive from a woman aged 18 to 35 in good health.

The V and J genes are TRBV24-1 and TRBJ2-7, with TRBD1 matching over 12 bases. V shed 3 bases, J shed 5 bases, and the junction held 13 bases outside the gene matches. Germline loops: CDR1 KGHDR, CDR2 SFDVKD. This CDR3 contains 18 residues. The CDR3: CATSDPRGGQGAGNEQYF. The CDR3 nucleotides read TGTGCCACCAGTGATCCCCGAGGGGGACAGGGGGCAGGGAACGAGCAGTACTTC.

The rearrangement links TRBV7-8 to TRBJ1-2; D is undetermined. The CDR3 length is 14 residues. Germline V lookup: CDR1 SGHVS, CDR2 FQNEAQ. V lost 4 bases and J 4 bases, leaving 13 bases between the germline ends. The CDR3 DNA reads TGTGCCAGCAGCTCTGGTAGAAGCCTCTATGGCTACACCTTC. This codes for CASSSGRSLYGYTF.

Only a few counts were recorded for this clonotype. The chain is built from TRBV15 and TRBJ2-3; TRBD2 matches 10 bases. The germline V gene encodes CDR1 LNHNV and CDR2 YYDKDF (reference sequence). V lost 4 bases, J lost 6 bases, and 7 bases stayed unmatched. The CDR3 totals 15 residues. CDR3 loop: CATSKISSGSDTQYF. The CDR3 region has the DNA TGTGCCACCAGCAAAATTTCTAGCGGGAGCGATACGCAGTATTTT.

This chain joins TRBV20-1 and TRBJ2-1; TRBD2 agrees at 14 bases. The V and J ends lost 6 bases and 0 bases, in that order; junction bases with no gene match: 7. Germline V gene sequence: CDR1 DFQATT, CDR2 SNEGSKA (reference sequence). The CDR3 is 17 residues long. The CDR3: CSAAGLAGDSSYNEQFF. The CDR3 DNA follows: TGCAGTGCAGCGGGACTAGCGGGGGACAGCTCCTACAATGAGCAGTTCTTC.

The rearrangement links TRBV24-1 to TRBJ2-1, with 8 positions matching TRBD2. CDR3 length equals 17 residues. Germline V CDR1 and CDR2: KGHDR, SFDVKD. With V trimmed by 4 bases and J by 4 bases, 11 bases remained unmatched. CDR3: CATSDRSGAGEYNEQFF. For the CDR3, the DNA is TGTGCCACCAGTGACCGGTCAGGAGCGGGGGAGTACAATGAGCAGTTCTTC.

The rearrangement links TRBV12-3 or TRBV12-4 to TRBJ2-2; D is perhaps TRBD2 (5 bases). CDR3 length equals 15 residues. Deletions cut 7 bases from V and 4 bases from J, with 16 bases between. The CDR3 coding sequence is TGTGCCAGCAACTTAACGGGAATTGCCACCGGGGAGCTGTTTTTT. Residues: CASNLTGIATGELFF.

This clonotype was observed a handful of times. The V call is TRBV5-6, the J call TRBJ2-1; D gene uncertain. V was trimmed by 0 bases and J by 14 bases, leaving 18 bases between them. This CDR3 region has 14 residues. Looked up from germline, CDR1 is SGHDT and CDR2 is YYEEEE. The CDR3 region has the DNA TGTGCCAGCAGCTTGGAGGGCTCCGGCGTTTTTAAGTTCTTC. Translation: CASSLEGSGVFKFF.

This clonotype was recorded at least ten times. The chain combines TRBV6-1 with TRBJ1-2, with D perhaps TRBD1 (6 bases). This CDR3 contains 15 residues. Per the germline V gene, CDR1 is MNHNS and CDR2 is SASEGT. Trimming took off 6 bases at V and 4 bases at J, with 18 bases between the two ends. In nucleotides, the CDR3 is TGTGCCAGCAGCCTTTCACAGGGCACCCTCTATGGCTACACCTTC. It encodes CASSLSQGTLYGYTF.

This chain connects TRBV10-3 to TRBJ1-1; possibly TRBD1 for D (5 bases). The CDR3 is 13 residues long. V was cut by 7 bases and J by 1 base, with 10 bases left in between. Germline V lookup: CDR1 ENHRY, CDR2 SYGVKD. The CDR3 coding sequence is TGTGCCATCACGGACGGGGCGAACACTGAAGCTTTCTTT. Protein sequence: CAITDGANTEAFF.

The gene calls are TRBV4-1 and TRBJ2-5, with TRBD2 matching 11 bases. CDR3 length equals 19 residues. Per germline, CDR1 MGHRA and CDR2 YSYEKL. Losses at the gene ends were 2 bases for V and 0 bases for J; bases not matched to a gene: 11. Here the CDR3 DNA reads TGCGCCAGCAGCCAAAGCGGACTAGCGGGCCCCACCTACCAAGAGACCCAGTACTTC. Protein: CASSQSGLAGPTYQETQYF.

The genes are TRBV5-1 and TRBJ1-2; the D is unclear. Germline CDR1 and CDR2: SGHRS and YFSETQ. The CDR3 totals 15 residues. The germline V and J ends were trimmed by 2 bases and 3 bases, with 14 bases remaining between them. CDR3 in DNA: TGCGCCAGCAGCTTAAGGACGGATTCCTACTATGGCTACACCTTC. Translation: CASSLRTDSYYGYTF.

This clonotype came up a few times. The CDR3 is CASSFAPWGGETEAFF. The CDR3, as DNA: TGCGCCAGCAGCTTCGCCCCATGGGGGGGCGAAACTGAAGCTTTCTTT. The chain has TRBV5-1 and TRBJ1-1; possibly TRBD1 for D (6 bases). Trimming removed 2 bases from V and 5 bases from J, with 19 bases in between. Germline lookup yields CDR1 SGHRS and CDR2 YFSETQ. The CDR3 spans 16 residues.